This TCR beta chain was found in a study of blood T cell repertoires in COVID-19. Study background: Acute and convalescent COVID-19 samples came from the United States, Italy and Spain. PBMCs, B-cell-depleted T cells, or T cells provided the cDNA or gDNA that made up the material.

As originally analysed: Amplification of reference gene primers provided the estimated nucleated cell counts. Method: immunoSEQ multiplex PCR; TCRdb's copy keeps in-frame clones and lacks some. V and J calls plus clone size are reproduced from that table; the DNA served to infer D and trimming. The repertoire holds under 75,000 clones, 85% to 90% seen once, with about 2.9% in the top ten. Germline CDR1 reads LNHDA; CDR2 reads SQIVND (reference sequence). Trimming removed 6 bases from V and 7 bases from J; junction bases left unmatched: 8. CDR3 length equals 15 residues. The chain carries TRBV19 and TRBJ2-1; 11 bases are shared with TRBD2. Sequenced input: peripheral blood. The clonotype originates from a man between 50 and 59 years old with acute or convalescent COVID-19. CDR3 in amino acids: CASRRPGLAANEQFF. The CDR3 region has the DNA TGTGCCAGTAGACGACCGGGACTAGCGGCTAATGAGCAGTTCTTC.